This TCR beta chain appears in the sequencing data of a study of cytomegalovirus exposure and HLA in healthy donors (dated by TCRdb to 2016 to 2017). For the wider study: An earlier analysis of some 550 of the donors reported 250 to 350 Gb of sequence data and around 110 million unique TCR beta sequences from roughly 180 million T cells. Around 320 gigabases of sequencing data and tens of millions of unique TCR sequences were included in an early release covering several hundred HLA-typed donors. Alongside the repertoire data, information on donor age, sex, ethnicity and CMV serostatus was compiled. An earlier analysis of fewer than 700 of the donors applied high-throughput TCR beta sequencing to assess whether each TCR beta V gene segment acted as functional or pseudogenic. In a later genetic analysis, genome-wide SNP genotypes for about 55% of the roughly 670 donors were used, and that subset was treated as a discovery cohort. Among roughly 400 genotyped donors of the cohort, an average of roughly 230,000 unique TCR beta nucleotide sequences was sequenced per donor, of which approximately 18% were non-productive. In addition to the first cohort of 666 subjects, a separate validation cohort of over 90 different subjects was used. The study combined high-throughput TCR immunosequencing, statistical association of individual TCRs with disease status, and machine learning to predict cytomegalovirus infection status. The genetic ancestry cluster associated with self-reported Caucasian donors included about 81% of the approximately 410 genotyped donors. The later analysis used no new phenotypic data to find candidate immune exposures, relying instead on TCR beta sequences and their occurrence across donors. Typing coverage varied by locus: about 620-640 donors for A, B, C, DRB1 and DQB1; more than 500 for DQA1; over 600 for DPA1; about 450 for DPB1. HLA typing covered class I and class II loci at four-digit resolution. The study profiled the T cell repertoires of 500 to 800 subjects by immunosequencing and related them to cytomegalovirus serostatus. The aim of the study was to test whether cataloging public T cell receptors could identify signatures of past pathogen exposure. Every repertoire in the discovery cohort had been generated on one and the same sequencing platform. Because of strong linkage in the cohort, five DR-DQ haplotypes were treated as single units for association and clustering. In a later analysis, previously published TCR beta repertoires from roughly 710 donors were re-analyzed and high-resolution HLA genotyping was added so that TCR occurrence patterns could be studied. The paper's findings and limits, for the study overall: Because HLA typing was missing for some donors at each locus, association tests included only the typed subset. The presence/absence analyses assumed that sequencing depth was roughly uniform across donors, and that assumption may not be true. The classifier was reported to diagnose cytomegalovirus status with high specificity and sensitivity in both the original and validation cohorts. In a later analysis, most CMV-associated TCR beta chains were found to appear HLA-restricted, with HLA associations seemingly driven largely by CMV exposure. Most TCR sequences were seen in very few donors, while some public TCRs were found in many individuals. Immune exposure information for the cohort was limited to CMV serostatus. The sequencing pipeline was judged likely to have produced a cluster of highly shared sequence variants as a technical artifact. A further reported finding was that TCR beta sequences accurately predicted the HLA-A and HLA-B alleles for most subjects in the first cohort. Correlated functional status among segregating V segments might reflect linkage disequilibrium, but an unknown experimental factor could not be ruled out. Three of the identified cytomegalovirus-associated TCR beta chains were confirmed in vitro to be specific for cytomegalovirus antigens. According to the authors, the approach could potentially be generalized to other disease states and immunological phenotypes. The cohort was sequenced for TCR beta chains only, and without alpha or paired-chain data the features that could be detected were limited. Specific HLA alleles were associated with around 18,000 TCR beta sequences at a false discovery rate of 0.05 in a later analysis. In a later genetic analysis, fewer N-insertions in productive TCRs were reported among donors in an Asian-associated ancestry cluster than the roughly 670-donor mean. The earlier analysis of fewer than 750 of the donors excluded around 17 rarely observed V segments, including chromosome 9 orphons, because counts were too low. In a later analysis, HLA-associated TCR beta chains were found to be more clonally expanded and to have lower generation probabilities than equally common non-associated chains. V-gene and J-gene trimming of TCR beta chains was associated with a missense DCLRE1C variant in a later genetic analysis, and the association was replicated in an independent cohort. A later analysis reported that several top co-occurrence clusters appeared linked to parvovirus B19, influenza, CMV and Epstein-Barr virus. An earlier analysis of some 560 of the donors showed that most TCR beta V segments appeared in productive rearrangements either about 87% or about 30% of the time, which broadly matched IMGT annotations. Some IMGT-functional V segments, including TRBV6-2 and TRBV6-3, could not be distinguished by the 87-base-pair reads and were therefore excluded. According to a later analysis, TCR association rates differed among HLA loci, with DRB1 alleles showing the most associated TCRs and HLA-C alleles showing the fewest. When HLA alleles, especially DR and DQ, strongly co-occurred, TCR associations were difficult to assign to individual alleles. The study listed around 160 TCR beta chains as associated with cytomegalovirus.

Library generation was performed with the immunoSEQ multiplex PCR assay. For the multiplex PCR, a mixture combining 60 forward primers for TCR Vbeta segments and 13 reverse primers for TCR Jbeta segments was used. The CDR3 region of rearranged TCR beta genes was amplified from genomic DNA with a multiplex PCR assay. The Illumina HiSeq System was used to sequence the amplified TCR beta libraries as 87-base-pair reads. In the original analysis: In a later analysis, some 80 million unique TCR beta chains were counted across the 500 to 850 repertoires, and approximately 11 million of these chains were shared by at least two donors. Raw reads were error-corrected and collapsed into unique sequences by a nearest-neighbor algorithm in which closely related sequences were merged to remove PCR and sequencing errors. V, D and J gene segments were assigned by aligning CDR3 sequences to IMGT reference sequences. For a sequence to be retained, at least a six-nucleotide match to both a V gene segment and a J gene segment was required. Rearrangements were called productive when the CDR3 lacked stop codons and stayed in frame with V and J; all others were non-productive. CDR3 was defined according to IMGT convention as the region running from the second conserved V-encoded cysteine to the conserved J-encoded phenylalanine. Sequences without an unambiguous match to a single V gene segment were excluded from the earlier analysis of about 600 of the donors. In an earlier analysis of roughly 500 of the donors, V segments were called functional above 56.7% productive rearrangements and were called segregating when the between-donor standard deviation exceeded 5%. A statistical classification framework was built for diagnosing cytomegalovirus status from the catalog of TCR beta chain sequences. A later analysis assigned V and J genes by comparing TCR nucleotide sequences with IMGT/GENE-DB human TR gene sequences. Using the TCRdist pipeline, a later analysis assigned CDR3 sequences along with most-parsimonious VDJ recombination scenarios. In a later analysis, each TCR beta chain was defined by its CDR3 amino acid sequence together with its V-gene family, and reads without a unique V-gene family were excluded. As a way to deal with suspected cross-contamination and a sequencing artifact, a later analysis dropped hundreds of nucleotide sequences that were highly shared and had low generation probability. For each public chain, a later analysis derived a clonal expansion index from normalized ranks of inferred template counts within each repertoire. A later analysis computed generation probabilities with a VDJ recombination model fitted to out-of-frame rearrangements, and checked the results against IGoR. In a later analysis, TCR-TCR, TCR-HLA and TCR-CMV co-occurrence was scored with hypergeometric tests, and a repertoire-size bias correction was applied to TCR pairs. To estimate false discovery rates, a later analysis permuted the HLA or CMV assignments 20 times. In a later analysis, co-occurring TCRs were grouped with DBSCAN, and TCRdist sequence similarity was added when clustering was performed within HLA-allele-positive subsets. For co-occurrence clustering, repertoires with fewer than 30,000 or more than 120,000 public chains were excluded, along with five repertoires with anomalous nucleotide sharing. TCRdb took this table from immuneACCESS and kept in-frame rearrangements with V and J called. Such tables lack part of the clones; where checked against another copy, unresolved V genes explain under half of the gap, and the rest is unexplained. D and trimming were read from the DNA, whereas the V and J calls and clone size are those reported in that table. For this sample there are some 150,000 clones; approximately 85% appear just once. 6.3% of the sample rests with the top ten.

Its CDR3 holds 15 amino acids, cysteine through phenylalanine. CDR3 DNA only is kept here, 45 bases in frame from base 1. CDR1 is given as SGHDN and CDR2 as FVKESK, both from the germline V gene. The junction carries 13 bases between V and J, which are trimmed by 0 bases and 5 bases respectively. With regard to this clone: No antigen is known for it. No much larger clonotype is one base removed from it; base qualities were not supplied.

The cohort consisted of hundreds of healthy bone marrow donors. Cohort members were all nominally healthy when sampled, although unrecorded immune exposures were likely present. The donor tested CMV seropositive and was one of the 289 seropositive cohort members. Each donor provided a peripheral blood sample, and peripheral blood mononuclear cells were used for TCR beta sequencing. Genomic DNA was extracted from the blood cell samples with the Qiagen DNeasy Blood Extraction Kit. The chain couples TRBV14 to TRBJ2-5; no D gene call is confident. The TCR originated in a man aged 50 to 60 in good health and CMV-seropositive. Input material: PBMCs. The CDR3 region has the sequence CASSQDKNKMETQYF. The DNA sequence reads TGTGCCAGCAGCCAAGATAAGAACAAAATGGAGACCCAGTACTTC.